This T cell receptor beta chain is drawn from a study of blood T cell repertoires in COVID-19. Overall study: Sample material is recorded as cDNA or gDNA derived from T cells, B-cell-depleted T cells, or PBMCs.

Allocation to cohorts depended on clinical history reported by the participants. Authors' data handling: Amplification of reference gene primers was used by the study to estimate nucleated cell counts. Assay: immunoSEQ multiplex PCR; the TCRdb copy retains only in-frame clones and omits some. That table gives V, J and clone size, and the DNA gave D and trimming. The table lists about 410,000 clones, less than 95% of them singletons, with roughly 0.66% in the top ten. The sequenced material came from PBMCs or T cells enriched from blood (not recorded which). The origin of this receptor is a man between 18 and 29 years old who had recovered from COVID-19.

The chain's CDR3 is CASSPSRGSNEKLFF. DNA of the CDR3: TGCGCCAGCAGCCCCTCCCGGGGGTCTAATGAAAAACTGTTTTTT. This chain links TRBV5-1 with TRBJ1-4, with TRBD1 as a possible D gene (5 bases). CDR3 length: 15 residues. V was shortened by 4 bases and J by 3 bases, with 13 bases between the two germline ends. Per the germline V gene, CDR1 is SGHRS and CDR2 is YFSETQ.